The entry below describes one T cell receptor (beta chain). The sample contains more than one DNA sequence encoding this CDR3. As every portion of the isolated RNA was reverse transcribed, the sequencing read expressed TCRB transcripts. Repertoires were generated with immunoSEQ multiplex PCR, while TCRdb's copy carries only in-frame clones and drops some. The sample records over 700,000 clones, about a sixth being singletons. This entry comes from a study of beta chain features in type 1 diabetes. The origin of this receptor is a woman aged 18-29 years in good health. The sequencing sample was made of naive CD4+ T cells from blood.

CDR3 nucleotides: TGTGCCACCAGCAGAGATCGGACAGGGTCCACAGATACGCAGTATTTT. Protein sequence: CATSRDRTGSTDTQYF. The chain recombines TRBV15 with TRBJ2-3; 8 bases fit TRBD1. Germline trimming cut 0 bases from V and 2 bases from J; bases unmatched to any gene: 4. The V gene's germline CDR1 is LNHNV and CDR2 YYDKDF (reference sequence). This CDR3 has 16 amino acids. Based on the CDR3 plus reference TRBV15 and TRBJ2-3, the full variable domain is DAMVIQNPRYQVTQFGKPVTLSCSQTLNHNVMYWYQQKSSQAPKLLFHYYDKDFNNEADTPDNFQSRRPNTSFCFLDIRSPGLGDTAMYLCATSRDRTGSTDTQYFGPGTRLTVL.